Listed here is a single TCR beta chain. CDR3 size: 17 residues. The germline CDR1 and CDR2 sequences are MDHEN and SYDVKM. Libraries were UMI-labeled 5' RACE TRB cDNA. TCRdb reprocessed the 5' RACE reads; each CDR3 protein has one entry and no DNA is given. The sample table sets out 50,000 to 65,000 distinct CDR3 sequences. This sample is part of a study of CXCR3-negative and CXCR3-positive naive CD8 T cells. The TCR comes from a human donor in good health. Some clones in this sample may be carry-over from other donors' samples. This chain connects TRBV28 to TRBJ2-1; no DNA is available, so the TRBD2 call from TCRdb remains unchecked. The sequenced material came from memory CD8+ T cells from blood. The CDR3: CASSFSSGRVAGYEQFF.